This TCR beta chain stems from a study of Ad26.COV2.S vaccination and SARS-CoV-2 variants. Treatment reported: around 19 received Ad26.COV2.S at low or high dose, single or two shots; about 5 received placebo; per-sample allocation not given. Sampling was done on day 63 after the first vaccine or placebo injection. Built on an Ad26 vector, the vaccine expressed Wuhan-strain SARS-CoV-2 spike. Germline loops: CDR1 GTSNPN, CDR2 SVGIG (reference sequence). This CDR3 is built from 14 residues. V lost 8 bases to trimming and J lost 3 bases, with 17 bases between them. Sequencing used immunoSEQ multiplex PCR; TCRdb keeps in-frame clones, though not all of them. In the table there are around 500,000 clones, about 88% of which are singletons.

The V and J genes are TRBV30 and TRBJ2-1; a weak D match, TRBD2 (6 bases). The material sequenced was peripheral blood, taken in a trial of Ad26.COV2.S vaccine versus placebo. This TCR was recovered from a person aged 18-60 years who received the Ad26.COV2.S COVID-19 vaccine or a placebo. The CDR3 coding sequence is TGTGCCCCAAACCCGGTGGAGGGCTACAATGAGCAGTTCTTC. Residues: CAPNPVEGYNEQFF.